The text below deals with one T cell receptor (beta chain). CDR1 and CDR2 from the germline V gene are SNHLY and FYNNEI. The CDR3 length is 13 residues. Trimming stripped 7 bases from V and 6 bases from J, with 12 bases between. As processed by the authors: Reference gene primer amplification gave nucleated cell count estimates. Profiled with immunoSEQ multiplex PCR; TCRdb holds only in-frame clones, not every one. That table furnishes V, J and clone size, whereas the DNA furnished D and trimming. Among approximately 300,000 clones listed, about 83% were seen once. The data were obtained in a study of blood T cell repertoires in COVID-19. Study-wide context: Donors in the United States, Italy and Spain gave samples during acute or convalescent COVID-19.

The rearrangement uses TRBV2 and TRBJ2-2; TRBD2 is a possible D gene (5 bases). This sequence was found in a woman in her forties or fifties with acute or convalescent COVID-19. Material for sequencing was peripheral blood. CDR3 DNA sequence: TGTGCCAGCATCCTCGGAGGAGCCGGGGAGCTGTTTTTT. Translation gives CASILGGAGELFF.